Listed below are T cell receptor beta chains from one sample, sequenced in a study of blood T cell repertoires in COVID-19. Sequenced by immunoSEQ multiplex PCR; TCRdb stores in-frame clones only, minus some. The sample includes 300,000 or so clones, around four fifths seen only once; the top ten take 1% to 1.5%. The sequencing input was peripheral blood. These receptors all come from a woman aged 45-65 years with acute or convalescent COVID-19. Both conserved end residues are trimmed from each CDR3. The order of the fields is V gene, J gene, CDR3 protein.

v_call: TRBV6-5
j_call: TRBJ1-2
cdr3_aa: ASGSPGLYYGYT

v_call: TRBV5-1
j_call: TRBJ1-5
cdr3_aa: ASSLGTGNQPQH

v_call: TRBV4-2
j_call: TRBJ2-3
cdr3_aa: ASSQETSGGATDTQY

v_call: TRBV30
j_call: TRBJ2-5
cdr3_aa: AWRKNQGAGTQY

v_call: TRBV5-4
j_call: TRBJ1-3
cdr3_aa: ASSLGAADPGNTIY

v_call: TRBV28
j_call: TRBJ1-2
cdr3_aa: ASTTTEYGYT

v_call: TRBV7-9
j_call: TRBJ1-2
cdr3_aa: ASSHTGSNYGYT

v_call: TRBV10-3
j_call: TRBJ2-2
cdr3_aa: AISASSGGANTGELF

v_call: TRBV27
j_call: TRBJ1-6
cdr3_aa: ASSSTVSGSPLH

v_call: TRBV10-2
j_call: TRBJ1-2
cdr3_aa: ASSEIIEEGYT

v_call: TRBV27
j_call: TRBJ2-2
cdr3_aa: ASSTPLRGRVTGELF

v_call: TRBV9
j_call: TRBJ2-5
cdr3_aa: ASSVRESGRATQETQY

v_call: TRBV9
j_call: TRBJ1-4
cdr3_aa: ASSPGVSLATNEKLF

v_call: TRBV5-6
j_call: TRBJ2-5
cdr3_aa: ASSLDRRQETQY

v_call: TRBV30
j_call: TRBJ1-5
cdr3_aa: AWAGNSNQPQH

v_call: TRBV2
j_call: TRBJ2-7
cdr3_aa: ASNGGTGPYSYEQY

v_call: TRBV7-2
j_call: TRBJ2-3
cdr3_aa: ASSFLAGGPDTQY

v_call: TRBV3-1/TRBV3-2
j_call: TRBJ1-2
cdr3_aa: ASSRQGASIDPNYGYT

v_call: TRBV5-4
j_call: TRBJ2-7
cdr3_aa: ASSYTTGASYEQY

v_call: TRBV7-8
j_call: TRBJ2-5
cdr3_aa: ASSFGSGRETQY

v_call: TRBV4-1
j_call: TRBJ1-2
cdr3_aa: ASSQDLRGGYGYT

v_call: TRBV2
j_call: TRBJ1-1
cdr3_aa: ASSELTVLNTEAF